The next 21 T cell receptor beta chains were all read from a single sample in a study of shared T cell receptors in the human thymus. The assay was immunoSEQ multiplex PCR, and TCRdb's table has in-frame clones only and misses some. This sample has more than 550,000 clones; more than 75% occur once, and the top ten carry 0.009% to 0.0095%. These data also formed part of another study, on human thymus T cells.

The sample taken for sequencing was thymocytes. The receptors were gathered from a boy under two years old with a congenital heart defect.

The rearrangement joins TRBV5-6 to TRBJ1-1, with TRBD1 matching 7 bases. Unmatched junction bases numbered 7, after V lost 1 base and J lost 4 bases. CDR3 length: 15 amino acids. CDR1 and CDR2 (germline): SGHDT, YYEEEE. The CDR3 reads CASSLSRQGCTEAFF. The CDR3 nucleotides are TGTGCCAGCAGCTTGAGCAGACAGGGTTGCACTGAAGCTTTCTTT. Variable domain in full (rest from reference TRBV5-6 and TRBJ1-1): DAGVTQSPTHLIKTRGQQVTLRCSPKSGHDTVSWYQQALGQGPQFIFQYYEEEERQRGNFPDRFSGHQFPNYSSELNVNALLLGDSALYLCASSLSRQGCTEAFFGQGTRLTVV.

The rearrangement links TRBV5-1 to TRBJ2-7; tentatively, D is TRBD1 (6 bases). V gave up 2 bases and J gave up 3 bases, with 9 bases separating them. Germline V gene sequence: CDR1 SGHRS, CDR2 YFSETQ. This CDR3 has 13 amino acids. CDR3 coding DNA: TGCGCCAGCAGCTTACCAGGGGTCTACGAGCAGTACTTC. Its protein is CASSLPGVYEQYF. Together with reference TRBV5-1 and TRBJ2-7, the CDR3 gives the full variable domain: KAGVTQTPRYLIKTRGQQVTLSCSPISGHRSVSWYQQTPGQGLQFLFEYFSETQRNKGNFPGRFSGRQFSNSRSEMNVSTLELGDSALYLCASSLPGVYEQYFGPGTRLTVT.

V usage is TRBV6-1 and J usage is TRBJ1-3; tentatively, D is TRBD1 (5 bases). The CDR3 totals 14 residues. The V gene lost 10 bases and the J gene lost 2 bases, with 15 bases spanning the gap. Germline V gives CDR1 MNHNS, CDR2 SASEGT. CDR3 sequence: CATNLDIPGNTIYF. Written as DNA, the CDR3 is TGTGCCACCAACCTGGACATCCCTGGAAACACCATATATTTT.

This clone was seen a few times. The rearrangement joins TRBV13 to TRBJ2-7; 8 nucleotides align to TRBD1. Germline lookup yields CDR1 PRHDT and CDR2 FYEKMQ (reference sequence). The CDR3 covers 14 residues. V lost 3 bases, J lost 4 bases, and 5 bases stayed unmatched. The CDR3 sequence is CASSLDRENYEQYF. DNA for the CDR3: TGTGCCAGCAGCTTGGACAGGGAGAATTACGAGCAGTACTTC.

CDR3 protein: CASSFWLSPTYNEQFF. The DNA of the CDR3 is TGTGCCAGCAGTTTTTGGCTTAGCCCAACCTACAATGAGCAGTTCTTC. The J gene is TRBJ2-1, the V gene TRBV27; D remains unclear. The CDR3 length is 16 residues. The germline gives CDR1 MNHEY, CDR2 SMNVEV (reference sequence). Trimming stripped 3 bases from V and 2 bases from J, with 14 bases between.

To note about this clone: A junction boundary mismatches the germline segment, possibly from a read error. The sample has other DNA sequences that encode this CDR3 too. The J gene is TRBJ1-6, the V gene TRBV5-1; 8 bases map to TRBD1. Germline V CDR1 and CDR2: SGHRS, YFSETQ. The CDR3 contains 14 residues. The CDR3 region is CASSPDRENSPLHF. The DNA of the CDR3 is TGCGCCAGCAGCCCGGACAGGGAGAATTCCCCCCTCCACTTT.

V usage is TRBV19 and J usage is TRBJ1-5; TRBD1 might be the D (6 bases). CDR1 and CDR2 (germline): LNHDA, SQIVND (reference sequence). The length of the CDR3 is 14 residues. V was shortened by 6 bases and J by 4 bases, with 13 bases between the two germline ends. Here the CDR3 DNA reads TGTGCCAGTAGCCCCGGACAGAGGAATCAGCCCCAGCATTTT. Amino acids: CASSPGQRNQPQHF.

The genes are TRBV23-1 and TRBJ1-5; the D is unclear. Being an ORF, TRBV23-1 has a function that is uncertain. V lost 3 bases, J lost 0 bases, and 12 bases lay in between. This CDR3 contains 16 residues. Here the CDR3 reads CASSQWPGNSNQPQHF. CDR3 coding DNA: TGCGCCAGCAGTCAGTGGCCAGGTAATAGCAATCAGCCCCAGCATTTT.

The chain recombines TRBV6-6 with TRBJ2-4; perhaps TRBD2 as D (5 bases). The germline gives CDR1 MNHNY, CDR2 SVGAGI (reference sequence). The ends were cut back, 6 bases at V and 0 bases at J, with 15 bases in the middle. This CDR3 is 16 amino acids long. As DNA, the CDR3 is TGTGCCAGCAGCCCTGACTGGGAGTTAGCCAAAAACATTCAGTACTTC. It codes for CASSPDWELAKNIQYF.

The rearrangement joins TRBV19 to TRBJ2-1; TRBD1 might be the D (5 bases). The V end lost 5 bases, the J end lost 10 bases, and 12 bases lay between the germline ends. Germline CDR1 reads LNHDA; CDR2 reads SQIVND (reference sequence). This CDR3 contains 12 residues. The chain's CDR3 is CASSVTGREQFF. Here the CDR3 DNA reads TGTGCCAGTAGTGTCACAGGTAGGGAGCAGTTCTTC. Combining the CDR3 with reference TRBV19 and TRBJ2-1 gives the whole variable domain DGGITQSPKYLFRKEGQNVTLSCEQNLNHDAMYWYRQDPGQGLRLIYYSQIVNDFQKGDIAEGYSVSREKKESFPLTVTSAQKNPTAFYLCASSVTGREQFFGPGTRLTVL.

The chain uses TRBV7-2 and TRBJ2-4; 12 bases fit TRBD2. The CDR3 is 14 residues long. Per germline, CDR1 SGHTA and CDR2 FQGNSA. With 5 bases clipped from V and 8 bases from J, the junction kept 4 bases outside the gene matches. CDR3 bases: TGTGCCAGCAGCCCCGGGACTAGCGGGTACATTCAGTACTTC. This gives the protein CASSPGTSGYIQYF.

The rearrangement uses TRBV14 and TRBJ1-1; no definite D call. Germline V CDR1 and CDR2: SGHDN, FVKESK. V lost 3 bases and J 1 base, leaving 9 bases between the germline ends. The CDR3 has 14 amino acids. This CDR3 reads CASSQQTANTEAFF. The CDR3 DNA follows: TGTGCCAGCAGCCAGCAAACAGCGAACACTGAAGCTTTCTTT.

The count of this clone is one. The chain is built from TRBV28 and TRBJ2-3; a weak D match, TRBD2 (7 bases). Germline V gene lookup returns CDR1 MDHEN and CDR2 SYDVKM. The CDR3 is 19 residues long. The V end was cut by 5 bases, the J end by 2 bases, with 26 bases between. CDR3 in DNA: TGTGCCAGCAGTCCCACCCGAACGGAGGGGGACTACCACACAGATACGCAGTATTTT. Residues: CASSPTRTEGDYHTDTQYF.

The rearrangement uses TRBV9 and TRBJ1-1, with D perhaps TRBD1 (6 bases). Germline assignment: CDR1 SGDLS and CDR2 YYNGEE. The germline V and J ends were trimmed by 3 bases and 1 base, with 13 bases remaining between them. This CDR3 has 15 amino acids. CDR3 bases: TGTGCCAGCAGCGCCCAAACGGACAGGAACACTGAAGCTTTCTTT. As protein: CASSAQTDRNTEAFF.

J is TRBJ2-3 and V is TRBV4-1, with 7 bases lining up with TRBD1. Trimming removed 10 bases from V and 0 bases from J; junction bases left unmatched: 7. Per the germline V gene, CDR1 is MGHRA and CDR2 is YSYEKL. The CDR3 is made up of 14 amino acids. The CDR3 reads CATGDSASTDTQYF. CDR3 DNA sequence: TGCGCCACCGGGGACAGTGCTAGCACAGATACGCAGTATTTT.

The CDR3 nucleotides read TGTGCCAGCAGTTTGCCTAAAACAGGGTCTGGAAACACCATATATTTT. It codes for CASSLPKTGSGNTIYF. The J gene is TRBJ1-3, the V gene TRBV28; TRBD1 is a possible D gene (6 bases). Trimming shortened V by 3 bases and J by 1 base, and 13 bases separated the two germline ends. The CDR3 contains 16 residues. CDR1 and CDR2 (germline): MDHEN, SYDVKM.

The gene calls are TRBV4-3 and TRBJ2-1; 9 bases are shared with TRBD2. The CDR3 loop spans 14 amino acids. CDR1 is LGHNA, CDR2 YSLEER, per germline. The V segment lost 5 bases and the J segment 8 bases; nucleotides outside the gene matches: 7. CDR3 coding DNA: TGCGCCAGCAGCGAAGTAAGCGGGAGGCATGAGCAGTTCTTC. Its translation is CASSEVSGRHEQFF.

Regarding this clone: At one boundary the junction diverges from the germline segment, which might be a read error. The sample contains more than one DNA sequence encoding this CDR3. The chain combines TRBV6-5 with TRBJ1-2, with D tentatively TRBD1 (5 bases). Germline V lookup: CDR1 MNHEY, CDR2 SVGAGI. There are 12 residues in the CDR3. The CDR3 spells CASIGRDGGYTF. The CDR3 nucleotides read TGCGCCAGCATTGGCAGGGATGGCGGCTACACCTTC.

This chain joins TRBV29-1 and TRBJ1-5; D might be TRBD1 (6 bases). V was cut by 1 base and J by 1 base, with 8 bases left in between. The CDR3 runs to 14 residues. Germline assignment: CDR1 SQVTM and CDR2 ANQGSEA. The CDR3 is CSVEGTESNQPQHF. The CDR3 DNA reads as TGCAGCGTTGAAGGGACAGAGAGCAATCAGCCCCAGCATTTT.

The J gene is TRBJ2-3, the V gene TRBV27; D possibly corresponds to TRBD2 (5 bases). Deletions cut 4 bases from V and 6 bases from J, with 11 bases between. The CDR3 loop spans 13 amino acids. Per the germline V gene, CDR1 is MNHEY and CDR2 is SMNVEV (reference sequence). Here the CDR3 DNA reads TGTGCCAGCAGTTCCCCTCCGGGGGATACGCAGTATTTT. It yields the protein CASSSPPGDTQYF.

The chain combines TRBV7-4 with TRBJ1-1, with D unresolved. V lost 5 bases, J lost 2 bases, and 21 bases lay in between. The CDR3 consists of 17 residues. Germline V CDR1 and CDR2: SGHVT, SQSDAQ. CDR3 bases: TGTGCCAGCAGCCCTCCGGGATTCTCCACCTTAAACACTGAAGCTTTCTTT. It encodes CASSPPGFSTLNTEAFF.